This TCR beta chain was retrieved from a study of PD-1 blockade in mismatch repair-deficient tumors. Background on the study: Patients had approximately 12 mismatch repair-deficient cancer types, all previously treated and progressing.

The V gene lost 6 bases and the J gene lost 8 bases, with 19 bases spanning the gap. The CDR3 length is 14 residues. CDR1 and CDR2 from the germline V gene are MNHNS and SASEGT. This table comes from immunoSEQ multiplex PCR, and its TCRdb copy is limited to in-frame clones, with some not included. Counted here are roughly 53,000 clones, around 82% occurring once; the ten biggest clones make up around 3.2%. Every patient had mismatch repair deficiency by PCR or immunohistochemistry. The sample consisted of peripheral blood, taken 4 weeks after starting pembrolizumab. The chain has TRBV6-1 and TRBJ1-1; D remains ambiguous. The receptor was derived from an adult with mismatch repair-deficient cancer. The CDR3 region is CASRSTSIGLEAFF. CDR3 DNA: TGTGCCAGCAGATCGACCTCTATCGGGCTAGAAGCTTTCTTT.